What follows describes a single T cell receptor beta chain. The CDR3 loop spans 15 amino acids. Trimming took 6 bases from V and 0 from J, leaving 11 bases between them. From germline, CDR1 is MNHEY and CDR2 SVGEGT. The study based diagnoses on clinical symptoms, serum thyroxine and TRAb, thyroid ultrasound and orbital computed tomography. The data were obtained in a study of T cells in Graves' hyperthyroidism and ophthalmopathy. Amplification yielded TCR beta CDR3 regions, with RNA transcripts as the source. An initial round of RT-PCR targeting the TCR CDR3 relied on the HTBI primer set. TCRdb recomputed calls from the multiplex PCR reads with MiXCR, one row per CDR3 protein. The data hold approximately 300,000 distinct CDR3 sequences, with approximately 15% observed a single time.

The V call is TRBV6-2 or TRBV6-3, the J call TRBJ1-4, with D unclear. This TCR was sampled from a woman aged 60 to 75 with Graves' ophthalmopathy. Input material: blood. The CDR3 sequence: CASRGTASTNEKLFF. The CDR3, as DNA: TGTGCCAGCAGAGGAACAGCCTCAACTAATGAAAAACTGTTTTTT.